This record concerns one T cell receptor beta chain sequence. TCRdb's copy holds only in-frame clones and misses some; the assay was immunoSEQ multiplex PCR. Altogether 90,000 to 140,000 clones are present, under 90% being singletons, with the ten largest covering roughly 13%. The source of the sample is a study of control samples from healthy donors and cancer patients. The germline V gene has CDR1 LGHDT and CDR2 YNNKEL (reference sequence). V was trimmed by 0 bases and J by 6 bases, leaving 15 bases between them. The CDR3 loop spans 15 amino acids. Sequences were obtained from blood. The clonotype comes from a woman aged 45-59 years in good health. V usage is TRBV3-1 (or the pseudogene TRBV3-2) and J usage is TRBJ2-7, with a possible D match to TRBD1 (6 bases). CDR3 region: CASSQDHPGVAEQYF. For the CDR3, the DNA is TGTGCCAGCAGCCAAGACCACCCAGGGGTCGCCGAGCAGTACTTC.